The entry below gives a single TCR beta chain sequence along with its context. CDR1 is SGHRS, CDR2 YFSETQ, per germline. The CDR3 has 15 amino acids. V gave up 4 bases and J gave up 1 base, with 12 bases separating them. These data originate in a study of radiation and T cells in renal cell carcinoma. Regarding time point: baseline pretreatment blood. Treatment: 15 Gy SBRT to primary tumor, nephrectomy 4 weeks later. The tumor was a clear cell renal cell carcinoma. Profiling relied on immunoSEQ multiplex PCR, and the TCRdb table lists in-frame clones only, not all of them. The table has around 160,000 clones, 88% seen once.

The J gene is TRBJ2-1, the V gene TRBV5-1; possible D gene TRBD1, 6 bases. This clonotype was sampled from a woman in her seventies with renal cell carcinoma. The input for sequencing was blood, taken from a patient whose treatment included radiotherapy and nephrectomy. This CDR3 reads CASSPQGVSYNEQFF. CDR3 sequence (DNA): TGCGCCAGCAGCCCACAGGGAGTTTCCTACAATGAGCAGTTCTTC.